The rows below give T cell receptor beta chains drawn from one sample of a study of a mutant IDH1 vaccine in newly diagnosed glioma. TCRdb's table, derived via immunoSEQ multiplex PCR, lists solely in-frame clones and lacks some. The sample contains fewer than 65,000 clones, under 90% of which appear only once. The antigens of these receptors remain unknown. The sequences come from PBMCs, collected from a glioma patient whose treatment included an IDH1 peptide vaccine. The receptors here all came from a man aged 45-65 years with glioma. CDR3s include the opening cysteine and the closing phenylalanine or tryptophan. Each record gives: CDR3 DNA, CDR3 protein, D gene, V gene, J gene, clone size. The D gene is left open where the match is weak. Clone sizes are given selectively: once, few, many, or a class where the clone is expanded.

DNA: TGTGCCAGCAGCTTCTCGACAGGGGTCGGCACTGAAGCTTTCTTT
CDR3: CASSFSTGVGTEAFF
D: TRBD1
V: TRBV11-3
J: TRBJ1-1
size: .

DNA: TGTGCCAGTGGATCGTCATTCCCGCCCCAGCATTTT
CDR3: CASGSSFPPQHF
D: .
V: TRBV19
J: TRBJ1-5
size: few

DNA: TGTGCCAGTAGGGGGCCCTACAATGAGCAGTTCTTC
CDR3: CASRGPYNEQFF
D: .
V: TRBV19
J: TRBJ2-1
size: .

DNA: TGTGCCAGCAGCACCAGGGACAGGGGTTTTGGAAAACTGTTTTTT
CDR3: CASSTRDRGFGKLFF
D: TRBD1
V: TRBV5-8
J: TRBJ1-4
size: .

DNA: TGTGCCAGCAGCTCGATCAGACCGGGACTAGCGGGAAAAAGGGTTACGCAGTATTTT
CDR3: CASSSIRPGLAGKRVTQYF
D: TRBD2
V: TRBV7-9
J: TRBJ2-3
size: .

DNA: TGTGCCAGCAGCTTGGGCCCCCATGACACTGAAGCTTTCTTT
CDR3: CASSLGPHDTEAFF
D: .
V: TRBV5-8
J: TRBJ1-1
size: few

DNA: TGTGCCAGTAGGCCGACTAGCGGGAACACCGGGGAGCTGTTTTTT
CDR3: CASRPTSGNTGELFF
D: TRBD2
V: TRBV19
J: TRBJ2-2
size: .

DNA: TGCAGCGGCGGGGACTTTAAGAGCTATGGCTACACCTTC
CDR3: CSGGDFKSYGYTF
D: .
V: TRBV29-1
J: TRBJ1-2
size: .

DNA: TGTGCCAGCAGCCCGGAGAAGAGGGGTAGCTCCTACGAGCAGTACTTC
CDR3: CASSPEKRGSSYEQYF
D: .
V: TRBV14
J: TRBJ2-7
size: .

DNA: TGTGCCAGCAGTCCAGGGATCCTGACCGGGGAGCTGTTTTTT
CDR3: CASSPGILTGELFF
D: .
V: TRBV6-6
J: TRBJ2-2
size: .

DNA: TGTGCCAGCAGGGGAGGGGGGACAGGGATGTCTGGGGCCAACGTCCTGACTTTC
CDR3: CASRGGGTGMSGANVLTF
D: TRBD1
V: TRBV7-2
J: TRBJ2-6
size: .

DNA: TGTGCCAGCAGTGAAAGAGGGGGTGGCAATCAGCCCCAGCATTTT
CDR3: CASSERGGGNQPQHF
D: .
V: TRBV6-1
J: TRBJ1-5
size: .

DNA: TGTGCCAGCAGTTACCTGGTAGGAGAGACCCAGTACTTC
CDR3: CASSYLVGETQYF
D: .
V: TRBV6-5
J: TRBJ2-5
size: .

DNA: TGTGCCGTAAACAGGTACCAAGAGACCCAGTACTTC
CDR3: CAVNRYQETQYF
D: .
V: TRBV30
J: TRBJ2-5
size: .

DNA: TGTGCCAGCAGCTTAGCAGGGGCGTTGCGGCCCCAGCATTTT
CDR3: CASSLAGALRPQHF
D: .
V: TRBV11-2
J: TRBJ1-5
size: .

DNA: TGTGCCAGCAGCTTAGCGCTTACAGGGGGCCTATACTATGGCTACACCTTC
CDR3: CASSLALTGGLYYGYTF
D: TRBD1
V: TRBV7-8
J: TRBJ1-2
size: few

DNA: TGTGCCATCAGGCGGGAACCCGACGGCTACACCTTC
CDR3: CAIRREPDGYTF
D: .
V: TRBV10-3
J: TRBJ1-2
size: once

DNA: TGCAGCGTTGAAGATGGGAGCAGCGGGCTCTACAATGAGCAGTTCTTC
CDR3: CSVEDGSSGLYNEQFF
D: .
V: TRBV29-1
J: TRBJ2-1
size: .

DNA: TGTGCCAGCAGGGGGTGGGCCCCTTATGGCTACACCTTC
CDR3: CASRGWAPYGYTF
D: .
V: TRBV6-6
J: TRBJ1-2
size: .

DNA: TGCAGTGCCAATTATGGAGGCTACACCTTC
CDR3: CSANYGGYTF
D: .
V: TRBV20-1
J: TRBJ1-2
size: .

DNA: TGTGCCAGCAGCCCCTCGAGCGGGAGAGGAGAGACCCAGTACTTC
CDR3: CASSPSSGRGETQYF
D: TRBD2
V: TRBV5-8
J: TRBJ2-5
size: .

DNA: TGTGCCAGCAATCACGGAGGTCTAATAGGCAATCAGCCCCAGCATTTT
CDR3: CASNHGGLIGNQPQHF
D: .
V: TRBV6-6
J: TRBJ1-5
size: .

DNA: TGTGCCACCCGGGCGGGACAGGGGGCCTACAATGAGCAGTTCTTC
CDR3: CATRAGQGAYNEQFF
D: TRBD1
V: TRBV6-1
J: TRBJ2-1
size: few

DNA: TGTGCCAGCAGCTTAGATCTTTCCTACGAGCAGTACTTC
CDR3: CASSLDLSYEQYF
D: .
V: TRBV7-8
J: TRBJ2-7
size: .

DNA: TGTGCCACCAGCACCGGGACCTCGCAGTACTTC
CDR3: CATSTGTSQYF
D: .
V: TRBV15
J: TRBJ2-7
size: .

DNA: TGTGCCAGCAGCCAACCCGCAGGGGGCGCGAACACCGGGGAGCTGTTTTTT
CDR3: CASSQPAGGANTGELFF
D: TRBD1
V: TRBV7-2
J: TRBJ2-2
size: .

DNA: TGTGCCAGCAGCTCGACGGCGGGGGCCAACGTCCTGACTTTC
CDR3: CASSSTAGANVLTF
D: .
V: TRBV11-2
J: TRBJ2-6
size: .

DNA: TGTGCCAGCAGCTTGAGGACCTACGAGCAGTACTTC
CDR3: CASSLRTYEQYF
D: .
V: TRBV5-6
J: TRBJ2-7
size: .

DNA: TGCAGCGTTGAAAGCGGGCCCTACGAGCAGTACTTC
CDR3: CSVESGPYEQYF
D: .
V: TRBV29-1
J: TRBJ2-7
size: .

DNA: TGTGCCAGCAGTTATGTAGCGGGGGACTACAATGAGCAGTTCTTC
CDR3: CASSYVAGDYNEQFF
D: TRBD2
V: TRBV6-6
J: TRBJ2-1
size: .

DNA: TGTGCCAGTAAAGTAGAGGCAGGGGCCAACGTCCTGACTTTC
CDR3: CASKVEAGANVLTF
D: .
V: TRBV19
J: TRBJ2-6
size: .

DNA: TGTGCCAGCACTGGGCCCGGGGGCAATCAGCCCCAGCATTTT
CDR3: CASTGPGGNQPQHF
D: .
V: TRBV28
J: TRBJ1-5
size: .

DNA: TGTGCCAGCAGAGGTTGGACGGGGAACACTGAAGCTTTCTTT
CDR3: CASRGWTGNTEAFF
D: .
V: TRBV2
J: TRBJ1-1
size: .

DNA: TGTGCCAGCTCACCGGGAACCACTGAAGCTTTCTTT
CDR3: CASSPGTTEAFF
D: .
V: TRBV18
J: TRBJ1-1
size: .

DNA: TGTGCCAGCAGCTCCGACAGTTACGAGCAGTACTTC
CDR3: CASSSDSYEQYF
D: .
V: TRBV14
J: TRBJ2-7
size: .

DNA: TGTGCCAGCAGCGGCGGGACGACTAATGAAAAACTGTTTTTT
CDR3: CASSGGTTNEKLFF
D: .
V: TRBV5-5
J: TRBJ1-4
size: .

DNA: TGTGCCAGCAGCGGAGGGACTAGGGTGTACAATGAGCAGTTCTTC
CDR3: CASSGGTRVYNEQFF
D: TRBD2
V: TRBV9
J: TRBJ2-1
size: .

DNA: TGTGCCAGCAGCCAGGGGACGTTCTTGGAGACCCAGTACTTC
CDR3: CASSQGTFLETQYF
D: .
V: TRBV7-9
J: TRBJ2-5
size: .

DNA: TGTGCCAGCAGTGCCACAGGCTACAATGAGCAGTTCTTC
CDR3: CASSATGYNEQFF
D: .
V: TRBV25-1
J: TRBJ2-1
size: .

DNA: TGCAGCGTTGAAAGTCCCAGCCAGAGCTACGAGCAGTACTTC
CDR3: CSVESPSQSYEQYF
D: .
V: TRBV29-1
J: TRBJ2-7
size: .

DNA: TGTGCCAGCAGTTGGGCCCGCACAGATACGCAGTATTTT
CDR3: CASSWARTDTQYF
D: .
V: TRBV2
J: TRBJ2-3
size: .

DNA: TGCGCCAGCAGCGGGGGACTAGCAGGCCCGGAGACCCAGTACTTC
CDR3: CASSGGLAGPETQYF
D: TRBD2
V: TRBV5-1
J: TRBJ2-5
size: .

DNA: TGTGCCTCCCAGCCGGGGGGAAGGACCGGGGAGCTGTTTTTT
CDR3: CASQPGGRTGELFF
D: TRBD2
V: TRBV19
J: TRBJ2-2
size: .

DNA: TGTGCCAGCAGCCCTCCGCGGTACTACGAGCAGTACTTC
CDR3: CASSPPRYYEQYF
D: .
V: TRBV7-9
J: TRBJ2-7
size: few

DNA: TGTGCCAGCGGTAGCGGGAGATCCTACGAGCAGTACTTC
CDR3: CASGSGRSYEQYF
D: TRBD2
V: TRBV7-9
J: TRBJ2-7
size: .

DNA: TGCGCCAGCACTTCTCAACCTCAGGGAACTGAAGCTTTCTTT
CDR3: CASTSQPQGTEAFF
D: .
V: TRBV4-1
J: TRBJ1-1
size: few

DNA: TGTGCCAGCCTCCGGGCTGGGAACACCGGGGAGCTGTTTTTT
CDR3: CASLRAGNTGELFF
D: .
V: TRBV6-1
J: TRBJ2-2
size: .

DNA: TGCAGCGTTTTGGTACAGGGGGGCGAGCAGTACTTC
CDR3: CSVLVQGGEQYF
D: TRBD1
V: TRBV29-1
J: TRBJ2-7
size: .

DNA: TGCAGCGTTTCTCCCGGGACAGACAATCAGCCCCAGCATTTT
CDR3: CSVSPGTDNQPQHF
D: TRBD1
V: TRBV29-1
J: TRBJ1-5
size: few

DNA: TGTGCCAGTAGTATACTGGGGGGTGAGCAGTTCTTC
CDR3: CASSILGGEQFF
D: .
V: TRBV19
J: TRBJ2-1
size: .

DNA: TGCAGCGGTACCCGAGGGGGCGGGGACTATGGCTACACCTTC
CDR3: CSGTRGGGDYGYTF
D: TRBD1
V: TRBV29-1
J: TRBJ1-2
size: .

DNA: TGTGCCAGCAGCGTAGGCTGGGGTTCGAACACTGAAGCTTTCTTT
CDR3: CASSVGWGSNTEAFF
D: .
V: TRBV9
J: TRBJ1-1
size: few

DNA: TGTGCCATCAGTGCACAGTCGGGGACATACGAGCAGTACTTC
CDR3: CAISAQSGTYEQYF
D: .
V: TRBV10-3
J: TRBJ2-7
size: .

DNA: TGTGCCAGCAGTTCGGGACAGCGCACCTACGAGCAGTACTTC
CDR3: CASSSGQRTYEQYF
D: TRBD1
V: TRBV27
J: TRBJ2-7
size: .

DNA: TGTGCCAGCAGCTTGTACGGGACAGGGGATGAAAAACTGTTTTTT
CDR3: CASSLYGTGDEKLFF
D: TRBD1
V: TRBV5-4
J: TRBJ1-4
size: .